This T cell receptor beta chain was captured in a study of PD-L1 blockade in urothelial cancer (dated by TCRdb to the late 2010s). Concerning the study at large: Therapy was started at some point between 2013 and 2015 for all patients, and atezolizumab 1,200 mg was administered intravenously every 3 weeks. About 90% of the 29 patients were identified as males with urothelial cancer of bladder origin, and a prior smoking history was reported by 18 of 29 patients. Patients had an ECOG performance status of 0 or 1 and had received between 0 and 3 prior chemotherapy regimens. Blood samples were analyzed at 3 weeks after treatment start (second dose) and at 6 weeks after treatment start. Blood samples gave median yields of about 150,000 T cells and 83,000 or so unique TCRs, along with a median clonality of approximately 0.084. Somatic, immune and clinical correlates of response to PD-L1 blockade with atezolizumab in urothelial cancer were the focus of an exploratory multi-omic analysis. Pretreatment tumor samples, along with matched peripheral blood collected serially before and after atezolizumab treatment, underwent TCR sequencing. Durable clinical benefit was defined as progression-free survival longer than 6 months, and TCR features were also tested against progression-free and overall survival. In the same patients, whole exome sequencing and RNA sequencing of pretreatment tumors were performed in addition to TCR sequencing. Durable clinical benefit was achieved by nine patients but not by the remaining 20. Pretreatment blood TCR-seq was available for around 29 patients, at least one posttreatment blood collection was obtained for around 24 patients, and tumor TCR-seq was available for around 24 patients.

Details on this clone: The specificity of this receptor is unknown. No quality values exist for individual bases; no much larger clone is one base distant.

Study-level results and caveats: A pretreatment peripheral blood TCR clonality below the median was linked to improved progression-free and overall survival. Among patients with durable benefit, tumor-associated TCR clones showed greater expansion in peripheral blood 3 weeks after treatment started (n of about 21, p = 0.022). Because the sample size was small (n ≈ 30) and many of the analyses were exploratory, the results are meant to be hypothesis-generating.

The cohort included 29 patients with locally advanced or metastatic urothelial carcinoma who were treated at Memorial Sloan Kettering on a trial protocol. Peripheral blood mononuclear cells were collected pretreatment and during treatment, with between 1 and 8 total time points obtained per patient. The Qiagen DNeasy Blood extraction kit was used to purify genomic DNA from total PBMCs and tumor samples. Collected pretreatment and during treatment, PBMCs were isolated and stored as previously described. The CDR3 covers 15 residues, taking in both the cysteine and the phenylalanine. Only CDR3 DNA is held: 45 bases, read in frame from base 1. According to the germline V gene (reference sequence), CDR1 reads MNHNY and CDR2 reads SVGAGI. At the junction V is shortened by 2 bases and J by 0 bases, with 8 bases in between. Each PCR received spiked-in synthetic TCR analog templates so that absolute template abundance could be estimated from read counts. Using the immunoSEQ assay, TCRbeta CDR3 regions were amplified from genomic DNA with bias-controlled V and J gene primers. Sequencing of rearranged TCRbeta segments was done at approximately 20X coverage. The authors' pipeline ran thus. Clustering was used to correct sequencing errors, and CDR3s were annotated against IMGT so that V, D and J genes could be assigned. Only productive TCRbeta rearrangements were used in downstream analyses, excluding out-of-frame or stop-codon sequences. Clonality was computed as one minus Shannon entropy normalized by the log of the number of unique productive sequences. Fisher's exact test with Benjamini-Hochberg correction, using a cutoff of adjusted p below 0.01, was how clones that differed between time points or between blood and tumor were identified. Drawn from immuneACCESS, this table holds only the in-frame rearrangements with V and J called that TCRdb kept. Clones are partly lost; checked studies trace under half to an unresolved V gene and leave the rest unexplained. The V and J calls and clone size were taken over from that table, and D and trimming were inferred from the DNA. The sample records 35,000 to 45,000 clones, about nine tenths of which are singletons. The ten biggest clones cover approximately 8.8% of the sample.

This specimen consisted of PBMCs, obtained around atezolizumab (anti-PD-L1) treatment. This TCR derives from a man in his 70s with urothelial cancer. The chain was built from TRBV6-6 and TRBJ1-5; a tentative D match to TRBD1 spans 6 bases. The DNA sequence follows: TGTGCCAGCAGTTACCTACAGGGTAGCAATCAGCCCCAGCATTTT. Its protein reads: CASSYLQGSNQPQHF.